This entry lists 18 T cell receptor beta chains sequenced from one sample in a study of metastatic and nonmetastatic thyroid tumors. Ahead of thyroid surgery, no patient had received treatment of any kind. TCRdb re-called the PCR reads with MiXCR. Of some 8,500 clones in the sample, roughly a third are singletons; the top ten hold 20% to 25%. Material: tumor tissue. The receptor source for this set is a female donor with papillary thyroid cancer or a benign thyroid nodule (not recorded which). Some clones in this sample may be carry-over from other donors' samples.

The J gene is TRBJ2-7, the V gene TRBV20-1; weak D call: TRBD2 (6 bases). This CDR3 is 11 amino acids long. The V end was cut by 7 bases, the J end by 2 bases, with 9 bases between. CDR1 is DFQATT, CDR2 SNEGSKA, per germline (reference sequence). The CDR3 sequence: CSGGKTYEQYV. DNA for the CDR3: TGCAGTGGCGGGAAAACCTACGAGCAGTACGTC.

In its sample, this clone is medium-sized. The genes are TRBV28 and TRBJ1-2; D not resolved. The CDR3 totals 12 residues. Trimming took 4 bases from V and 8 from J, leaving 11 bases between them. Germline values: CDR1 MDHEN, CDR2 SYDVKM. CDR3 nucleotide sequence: TGTGCCAGCAGTTCAGCCTTCTCGGGCTACACCTTC. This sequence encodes CASSSAFSGYTF.

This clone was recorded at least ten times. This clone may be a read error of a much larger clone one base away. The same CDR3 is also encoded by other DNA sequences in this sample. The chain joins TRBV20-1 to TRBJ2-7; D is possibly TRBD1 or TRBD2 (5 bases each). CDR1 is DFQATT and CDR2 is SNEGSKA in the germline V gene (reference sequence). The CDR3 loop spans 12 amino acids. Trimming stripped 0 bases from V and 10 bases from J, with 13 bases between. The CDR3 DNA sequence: TGCAGTGCTAGAGATCGGGACGGTTCACAGTACTTC. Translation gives CSARDRDGSQYF.

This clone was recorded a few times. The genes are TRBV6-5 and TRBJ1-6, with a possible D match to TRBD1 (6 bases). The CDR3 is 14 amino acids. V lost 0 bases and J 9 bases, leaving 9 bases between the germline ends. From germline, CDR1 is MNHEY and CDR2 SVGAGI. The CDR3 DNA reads TGTGCCAGCAGTTACTCGACAGGTCCTTCACCCCTCCACTTT. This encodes CASSYSTGPSPLHF.

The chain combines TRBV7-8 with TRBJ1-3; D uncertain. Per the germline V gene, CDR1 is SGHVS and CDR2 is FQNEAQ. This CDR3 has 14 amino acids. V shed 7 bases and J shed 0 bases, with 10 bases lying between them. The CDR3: CASIPGSSGNTIYF. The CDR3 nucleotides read TGTGCCAGCATCCCGGGGAGCTCTGGAAACACCATATATTTT.

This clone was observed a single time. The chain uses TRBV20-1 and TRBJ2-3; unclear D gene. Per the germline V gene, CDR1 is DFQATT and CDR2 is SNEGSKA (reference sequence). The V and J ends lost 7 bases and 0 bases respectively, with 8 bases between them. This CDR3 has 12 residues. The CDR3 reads CSGKLSTDTQYF. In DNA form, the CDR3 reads TGCAGTGGCAAGCTAAGCACAGATACGCAGTATTTT.

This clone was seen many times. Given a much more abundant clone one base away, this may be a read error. The CDR3 nucleotides read TGTGCCGGCAGCTTCGGGACAGGGGGACTAAACAATGAGCAGTTCTTC. Translating it yields CAGSFGTGGLNNEQFF. The chain is built from TRBV7-8 and TRBJ2-1; 11 nucleotides match TRBD1. This CDR3 has 16 amino acids. Germline CDR1 SGHVS, CDR2 FQNEAQ.

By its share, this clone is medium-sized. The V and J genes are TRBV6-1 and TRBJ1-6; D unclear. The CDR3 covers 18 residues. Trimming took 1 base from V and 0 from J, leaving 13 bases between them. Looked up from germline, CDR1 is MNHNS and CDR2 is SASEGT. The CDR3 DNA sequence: TGTGCCAGCAGTGAAGTGCGCCAGGAGAGCTCCTATAATTCACCCCTCCACTTT. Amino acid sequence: CASSEVRQESSYNSPLHF.

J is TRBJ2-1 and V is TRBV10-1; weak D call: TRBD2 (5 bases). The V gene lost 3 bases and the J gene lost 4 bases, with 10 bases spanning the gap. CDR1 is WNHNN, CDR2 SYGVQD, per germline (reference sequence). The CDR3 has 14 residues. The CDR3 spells CASSDLLGYNEQFF. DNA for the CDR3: TGCGCCAGCAGTGATTTACTAGGATACAATGAGCAGTTCTTC.

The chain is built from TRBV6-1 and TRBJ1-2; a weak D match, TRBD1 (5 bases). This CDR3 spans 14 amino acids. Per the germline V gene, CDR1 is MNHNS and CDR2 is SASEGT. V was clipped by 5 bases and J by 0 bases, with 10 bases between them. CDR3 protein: CASSPQGANYGYTF. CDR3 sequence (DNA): TGTGCCAGCAGTCCCCAGGGTGCTAACTATGGCTACACCTTC.

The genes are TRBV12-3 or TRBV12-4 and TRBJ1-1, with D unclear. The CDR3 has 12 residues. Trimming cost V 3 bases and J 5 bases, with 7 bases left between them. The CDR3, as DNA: TGTGCCAGCAGTTTCTCGGGGACTGAAGCTTTCTTT. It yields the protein CASSFSGTEAFF.

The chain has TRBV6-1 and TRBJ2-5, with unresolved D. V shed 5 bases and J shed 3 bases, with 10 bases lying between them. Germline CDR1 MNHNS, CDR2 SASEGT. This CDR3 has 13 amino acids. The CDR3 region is CASSPQPEETQYF. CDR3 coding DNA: TGTGCCAGCAGTCCCCAGCCGGAAGAGACCCAGTACTTC.

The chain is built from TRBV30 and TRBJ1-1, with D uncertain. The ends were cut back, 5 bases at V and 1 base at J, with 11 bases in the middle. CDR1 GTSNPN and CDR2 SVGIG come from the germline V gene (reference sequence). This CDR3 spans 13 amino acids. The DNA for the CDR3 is TGTGCCTGGTCTAAATCGGGGAACACTGAAGCTTTCTTT. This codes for CAWSKSGNTEAFF.

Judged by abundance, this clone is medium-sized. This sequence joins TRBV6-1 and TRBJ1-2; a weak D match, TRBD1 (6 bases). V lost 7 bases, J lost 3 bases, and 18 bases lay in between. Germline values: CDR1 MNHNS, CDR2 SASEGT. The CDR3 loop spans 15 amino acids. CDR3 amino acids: CASTRGGPGYYGYTF. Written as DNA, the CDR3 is TGTGCCAGCACTCGAGGGGGGCCTGGGTACTATGGCTACACCTTC.

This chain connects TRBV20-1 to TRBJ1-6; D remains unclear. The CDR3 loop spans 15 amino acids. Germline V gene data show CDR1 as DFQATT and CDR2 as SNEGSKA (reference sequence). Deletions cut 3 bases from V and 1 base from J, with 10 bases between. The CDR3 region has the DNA TGCAGTGCTAGGTCCCGGGAGTCCTATAATTCACCCCTCCACTTT. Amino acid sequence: CSARSRESYNSPLHF.

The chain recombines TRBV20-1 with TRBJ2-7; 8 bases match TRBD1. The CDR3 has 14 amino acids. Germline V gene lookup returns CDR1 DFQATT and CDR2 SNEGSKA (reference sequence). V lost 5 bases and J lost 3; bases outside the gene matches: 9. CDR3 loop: CSAAGQGHFYEQYF. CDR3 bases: TGCAGTGCTGCCGGACAGGGACATTTCTACGAGCAGTACTTC.

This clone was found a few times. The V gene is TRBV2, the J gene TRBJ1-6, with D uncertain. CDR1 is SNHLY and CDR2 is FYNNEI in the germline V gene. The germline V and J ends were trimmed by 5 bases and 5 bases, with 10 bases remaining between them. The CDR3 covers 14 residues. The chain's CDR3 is CASSYVRDNSPLHF. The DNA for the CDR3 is TGTGCCAGCAGTTACGTTAGAGATAATTCACCCCTCCACTTT.

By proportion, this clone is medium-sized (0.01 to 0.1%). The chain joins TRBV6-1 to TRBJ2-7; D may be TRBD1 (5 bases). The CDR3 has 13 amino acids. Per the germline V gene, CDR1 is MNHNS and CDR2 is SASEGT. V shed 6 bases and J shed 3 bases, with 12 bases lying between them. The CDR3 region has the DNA TGTGCCAGCAGACGGTCAGGGTTCTACGAGCAGTACTTC. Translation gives CASRRSGFYEQYF.